This record concerns one T cell receptor (beta chain) sequence. This entry comes from a study of blood T cell repertoires in COVID-19. For the study at large: Whether acute or convalescent, the COVID-19 samples came from the United States, Italy and Spain. Sources were T cells, B-cell-depleted T cells, or PBMCs; the material itself was cDNA or gDNA.

Profiling relied on immunoSEQ multiplex PCR, and the TCRdb table lists in-frame clones only, not all of them. The sample lists 300,000 to 450,000 clones, around nine tenths occurring once. Adults between about 18 and 95 years of age took part from 24 US areas. Exposed volunteers were people who met a COVID-19 case within 2 weeks before study entry. The TCR sequence derives from a woman in her 30s who had been exposed to COVID-19. Sequencing input: PBMCs or T cells enriched from blood (not recorded which).

CDR3 amino acids: CASSSPPGRDVSSYEQYF. The CDR3, as DNA: TGTGCCAGCAGTTCCCCGCCGGGCCGGGATGTTAGCTCCTACGAGCAGTACTTC. The chain uses TRBV28 and TRBJ2-7, with TRBD2 as a possible D gene (5 bases). Germline values: CDR1 MDHEN, CDR2 SYDVKM. This CDR3 is built from 18 residues. The V end lost 4 bases, the J end lost 0 bases, and 22 bases lay between the germline ends.